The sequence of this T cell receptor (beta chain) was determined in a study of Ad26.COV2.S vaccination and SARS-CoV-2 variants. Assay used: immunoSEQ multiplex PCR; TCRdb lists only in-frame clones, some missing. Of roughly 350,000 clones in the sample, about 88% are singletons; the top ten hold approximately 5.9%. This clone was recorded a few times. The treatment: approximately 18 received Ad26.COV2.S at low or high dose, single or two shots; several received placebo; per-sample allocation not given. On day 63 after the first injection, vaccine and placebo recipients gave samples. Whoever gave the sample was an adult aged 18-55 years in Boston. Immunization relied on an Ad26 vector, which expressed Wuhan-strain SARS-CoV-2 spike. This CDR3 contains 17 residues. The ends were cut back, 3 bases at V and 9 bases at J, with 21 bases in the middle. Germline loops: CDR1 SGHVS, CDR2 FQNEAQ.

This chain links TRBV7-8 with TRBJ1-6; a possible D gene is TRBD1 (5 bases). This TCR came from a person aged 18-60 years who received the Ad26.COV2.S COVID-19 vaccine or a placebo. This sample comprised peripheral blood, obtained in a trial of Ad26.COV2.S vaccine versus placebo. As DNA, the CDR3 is TGTGCCAGCAGCTTTCAGGGAAGGGTATCTCCTTCTTCACCCCTCCACTTT. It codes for CASSFQGRVSPSSPLHF.